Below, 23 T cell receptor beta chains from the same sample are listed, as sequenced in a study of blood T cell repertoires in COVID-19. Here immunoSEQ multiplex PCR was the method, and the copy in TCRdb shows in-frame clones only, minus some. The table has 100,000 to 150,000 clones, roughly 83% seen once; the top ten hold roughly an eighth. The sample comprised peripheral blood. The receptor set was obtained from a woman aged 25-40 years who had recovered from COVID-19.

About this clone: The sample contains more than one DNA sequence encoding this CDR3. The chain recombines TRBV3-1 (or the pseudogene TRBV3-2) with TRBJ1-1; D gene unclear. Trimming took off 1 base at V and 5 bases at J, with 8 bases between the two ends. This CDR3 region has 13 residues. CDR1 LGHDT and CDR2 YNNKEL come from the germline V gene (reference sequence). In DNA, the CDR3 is TGTGCCAGCAGCCAAGGGGGAGGAACTGAAGCTTTCTTT. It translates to CASSQGGGTEAFF.

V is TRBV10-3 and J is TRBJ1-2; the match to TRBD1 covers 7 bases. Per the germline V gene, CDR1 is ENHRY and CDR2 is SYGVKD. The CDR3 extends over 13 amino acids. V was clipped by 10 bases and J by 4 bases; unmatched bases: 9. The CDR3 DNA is TGTGCCAGTGGACAGGACCCGTCCTATGGCTACACCTTC. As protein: CASGQDPSYGYTF.

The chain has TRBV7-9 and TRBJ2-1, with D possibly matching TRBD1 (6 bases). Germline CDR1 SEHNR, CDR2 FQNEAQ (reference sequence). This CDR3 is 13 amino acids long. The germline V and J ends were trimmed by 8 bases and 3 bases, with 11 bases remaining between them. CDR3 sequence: CASLRTDYNEQFF. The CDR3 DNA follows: TGTGCCAGCCTGAGGACAGACTACAATGAGCAGTTCTTC.

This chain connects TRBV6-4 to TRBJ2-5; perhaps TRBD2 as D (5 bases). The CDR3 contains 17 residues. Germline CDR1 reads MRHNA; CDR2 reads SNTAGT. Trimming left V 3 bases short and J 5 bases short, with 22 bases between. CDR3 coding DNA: TGTGCCAGCAGTGATCGCCCCTCAGACTATCTTACGGAGACCCAGTACTTC. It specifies CASSDRPSDYLTETQYF.

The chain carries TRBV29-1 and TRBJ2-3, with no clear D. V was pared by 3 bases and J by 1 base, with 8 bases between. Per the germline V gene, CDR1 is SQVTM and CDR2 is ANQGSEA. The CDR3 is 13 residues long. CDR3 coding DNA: TGCAGCGTTGACTACCCCGGCACAGATACGCAGTATTTT. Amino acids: CSVDYPGTDTQYF.

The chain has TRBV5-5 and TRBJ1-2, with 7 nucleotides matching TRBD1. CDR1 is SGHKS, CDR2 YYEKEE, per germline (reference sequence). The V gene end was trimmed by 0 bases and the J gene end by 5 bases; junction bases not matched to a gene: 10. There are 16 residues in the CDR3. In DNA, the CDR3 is TGTGCCAGCAGCTTGGGGACGCTGGACAGGAGTTATGGCTACACCTTC. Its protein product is CASSLGTLDRSYGYTF.

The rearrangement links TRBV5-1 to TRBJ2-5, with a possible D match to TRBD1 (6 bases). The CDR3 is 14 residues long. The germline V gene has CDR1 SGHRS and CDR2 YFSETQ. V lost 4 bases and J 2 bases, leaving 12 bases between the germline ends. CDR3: CASSRGGWQETQYF. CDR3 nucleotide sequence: TGCGCCAGCAGCCGAGGGGGTTGGCAAGAGACCCAGTACTTC.

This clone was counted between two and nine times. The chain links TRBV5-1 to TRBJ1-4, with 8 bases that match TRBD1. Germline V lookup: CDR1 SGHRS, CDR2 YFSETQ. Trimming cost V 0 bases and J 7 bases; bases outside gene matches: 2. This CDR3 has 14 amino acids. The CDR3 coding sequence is TGCGCCAGCAGCTTGGACAGGGGGGGTGAAAAACTGTTTTTT. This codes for CASSLDRGGEKLFF.

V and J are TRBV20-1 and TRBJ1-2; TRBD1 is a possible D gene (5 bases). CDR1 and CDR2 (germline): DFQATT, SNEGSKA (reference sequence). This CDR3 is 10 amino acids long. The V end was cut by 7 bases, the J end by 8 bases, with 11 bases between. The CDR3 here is CSVTGRGYTF. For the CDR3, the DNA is TGCAGTGTTACAGGTAGGGGCTACACCTTC.

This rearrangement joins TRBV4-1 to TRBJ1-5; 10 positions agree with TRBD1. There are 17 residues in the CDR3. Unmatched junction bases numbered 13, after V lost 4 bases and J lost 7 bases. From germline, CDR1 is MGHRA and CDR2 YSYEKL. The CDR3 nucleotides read TGCGCCAGCAGCCCTCGGGTCCGACAGGGGGCTAGCCAGCCCCAGCATTTT. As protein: CASSPRVRQGASQPQHF.

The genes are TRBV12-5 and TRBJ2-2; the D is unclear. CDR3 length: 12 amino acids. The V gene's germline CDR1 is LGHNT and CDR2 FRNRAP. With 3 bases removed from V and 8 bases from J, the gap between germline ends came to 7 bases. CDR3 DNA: TGTGCTAGTGGTTTCCTATTGGGGGAGCTGTTTTTT. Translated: CASGFLLGELFF.

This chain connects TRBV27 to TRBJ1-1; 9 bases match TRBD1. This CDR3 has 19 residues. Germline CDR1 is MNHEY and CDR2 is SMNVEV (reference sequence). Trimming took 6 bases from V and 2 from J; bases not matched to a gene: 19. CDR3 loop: CASSLFGTGILLANTEAFF. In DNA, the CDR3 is TGTGCCAGCAGCCTATTTGGGACAGGGATCCTCCTGGCTAACACTGAAGCTTTCTTT.

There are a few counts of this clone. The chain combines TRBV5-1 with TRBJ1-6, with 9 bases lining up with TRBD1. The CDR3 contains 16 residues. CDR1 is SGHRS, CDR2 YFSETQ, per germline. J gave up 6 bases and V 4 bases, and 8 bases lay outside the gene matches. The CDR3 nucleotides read TGCGCCAGCAGCCTGTCTTGGACAGGGGTTAATTCACCCCTCCACTTT. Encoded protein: CASSLSWTGVNSPLHF.

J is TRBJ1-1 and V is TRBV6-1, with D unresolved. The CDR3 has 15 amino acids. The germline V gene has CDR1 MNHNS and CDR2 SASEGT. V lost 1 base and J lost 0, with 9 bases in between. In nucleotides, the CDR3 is TGTGCCAGCAGTGAAGATCGCAGGATGAACACTGAAGCTTTCTTT. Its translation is CASSEDRRMNTEAFF.

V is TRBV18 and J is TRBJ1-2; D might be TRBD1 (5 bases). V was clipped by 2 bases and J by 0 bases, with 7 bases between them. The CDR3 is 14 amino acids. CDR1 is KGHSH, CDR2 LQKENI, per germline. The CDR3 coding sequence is TGTGCCAGCTCACCAGGACAAGCTAACTATGGCTACACCTTC. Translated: CASSPGQANYGYTF.

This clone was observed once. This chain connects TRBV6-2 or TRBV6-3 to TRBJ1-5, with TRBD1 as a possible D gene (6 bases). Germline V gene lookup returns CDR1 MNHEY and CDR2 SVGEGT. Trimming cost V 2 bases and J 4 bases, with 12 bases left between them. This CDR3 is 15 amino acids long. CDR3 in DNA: TGTGCCAGCAGTTACACAAACAGGGTGAATCAGCCCCAGCATTTT. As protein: CASSYTNRVNQPQHF.

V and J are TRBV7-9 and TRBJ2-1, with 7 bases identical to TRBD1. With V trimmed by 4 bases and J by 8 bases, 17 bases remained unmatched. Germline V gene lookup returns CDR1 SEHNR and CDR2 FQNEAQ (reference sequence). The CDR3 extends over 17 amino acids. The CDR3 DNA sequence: TGTGCCAGCAGCTACCTAGTACGGGCAGGGGGAGAGGATGAGCAGTTCTTC. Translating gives CASSYLVRAGGEDEQFF.

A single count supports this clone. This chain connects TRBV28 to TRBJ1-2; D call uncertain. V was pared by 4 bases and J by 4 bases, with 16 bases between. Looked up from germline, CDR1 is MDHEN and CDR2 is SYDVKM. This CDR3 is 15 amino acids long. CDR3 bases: TGTGCCAGCAGTTCCATACGGGGTTTTAGCTATGGCTACACCTTC. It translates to CASSSIRGFSYGYTF.

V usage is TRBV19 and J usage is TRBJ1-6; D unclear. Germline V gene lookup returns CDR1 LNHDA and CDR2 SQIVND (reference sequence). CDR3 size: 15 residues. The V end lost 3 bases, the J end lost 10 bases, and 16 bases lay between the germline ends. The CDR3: CASSIWEAGSSPLHF. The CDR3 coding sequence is TGTGCCAGTAGTATCTGGGAAGCGGGATCGTCACCCCTCCACTTT.

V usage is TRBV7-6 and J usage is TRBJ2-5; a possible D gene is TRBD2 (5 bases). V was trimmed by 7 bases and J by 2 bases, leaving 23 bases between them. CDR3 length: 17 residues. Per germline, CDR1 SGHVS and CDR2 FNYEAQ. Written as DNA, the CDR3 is TGTGCCAGCAACCCTCGGGGATTTCCCACGAATCAAGAGACCCAGTACTTC. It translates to CASNPRGFPTNQETQYF. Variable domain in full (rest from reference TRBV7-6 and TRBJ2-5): GAGVSQSPRYKVTKRGQDVALRCDPISGHVSLYWYRQALGQGPEFLTYFNYEAQQDKSGLPNDRFSAERPEGSISTLTIQRTEQRDSAMYRCASNPRGFPTNQETQYFGPGTRLLVL.

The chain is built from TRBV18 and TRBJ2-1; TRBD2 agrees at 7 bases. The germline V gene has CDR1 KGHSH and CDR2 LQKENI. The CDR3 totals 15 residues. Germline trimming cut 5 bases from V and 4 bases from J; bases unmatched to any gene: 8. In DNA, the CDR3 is TGTGCCAGCTCATCTGAGGCGGGGGTTTACAATGAGCAGTTCTTC. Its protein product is CASSSEAGVYNEQFF.

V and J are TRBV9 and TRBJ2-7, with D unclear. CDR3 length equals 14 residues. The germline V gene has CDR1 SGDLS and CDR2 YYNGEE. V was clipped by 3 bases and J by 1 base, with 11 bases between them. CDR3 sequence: CASSATVDSYEQYF. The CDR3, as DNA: TGTGCCAGCAGCGCTACAGTAGATTCCTACGAGCAGTACTTC. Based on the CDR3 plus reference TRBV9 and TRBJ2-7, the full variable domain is DSGVTQTPKHLITATGQRVTLRCSPRSGDLSVYWYQQSLDQGLQFLIQYYNGEERAKGNILERFSAQQFPDLHSELNLSSLELGDSALYFCASSATVDSYEQYFGPGTRLTVT.

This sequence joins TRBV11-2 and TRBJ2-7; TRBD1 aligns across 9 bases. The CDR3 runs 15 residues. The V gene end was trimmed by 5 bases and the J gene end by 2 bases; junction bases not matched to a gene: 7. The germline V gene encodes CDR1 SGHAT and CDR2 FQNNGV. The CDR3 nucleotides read TGTGCCAGCAGCCGAACGGACAGGGGAGCCTACGAGCAGTACTTC. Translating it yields CASSRTDRGAYEQYF.